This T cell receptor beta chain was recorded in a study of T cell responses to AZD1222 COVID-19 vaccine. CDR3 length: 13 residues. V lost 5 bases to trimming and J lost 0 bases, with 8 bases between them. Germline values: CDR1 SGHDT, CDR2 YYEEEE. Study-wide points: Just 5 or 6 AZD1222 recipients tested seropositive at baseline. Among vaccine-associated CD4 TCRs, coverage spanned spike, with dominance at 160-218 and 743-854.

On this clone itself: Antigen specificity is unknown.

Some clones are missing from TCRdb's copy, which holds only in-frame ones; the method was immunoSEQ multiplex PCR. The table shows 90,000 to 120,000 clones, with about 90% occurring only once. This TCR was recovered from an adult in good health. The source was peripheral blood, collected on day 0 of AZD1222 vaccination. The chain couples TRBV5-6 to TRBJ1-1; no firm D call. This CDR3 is CASSNTVNTEAFF. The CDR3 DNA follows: TGTGCCAGCAGTAACACAGTGAACACTGAAGCTTTCTTT.